The T cell receptor (beta chain) described here comes from a study of blood T cells in healthy people across ages. Comment on this clonotype: Its matching antigen is unknown.

The V gene's germline CDR1 is SQVTM and CDR2 ANQGSEA. V was trimmed by 5 bases and J by 5 bases, leaving 10 bases between them. This CDR3 contains 12 residues. Combining a sample-barcoded 5' primer with a J-beta primer mix, a second PCR ran for roughly 7 to 12 cycles. Every sample gave at least 2.5 million paired-end reads containing CDR3. TCRdb itself ran the 5' RACE reads through MiXCR, one entry per CDR3 protein. Found here are some 550,000 distinct CDR3 sequences, around 48% of them singletons; the top ten hold approximately 25%. Study conclusions and caveats: No one knew whether donors had CMV, which possibly confounded expanded clonotype changes. Age advanced and TCR beta diversity per million T cells fell, roughly linearly. The diversity estimates, figures obtained from one million T cells, were considered underestimates.

The specimen sequenced was blood. The gene calls are TRBV29-1 and TRBJ2-1; D not resolved. The source is a man at least 80 years old in good health. The CDR3 here is CSVRIANNEQFF. The CDR3 nucleotides are TGCAGCGTTAGGATTGCGAACAATGAGCAGTTCTTC.